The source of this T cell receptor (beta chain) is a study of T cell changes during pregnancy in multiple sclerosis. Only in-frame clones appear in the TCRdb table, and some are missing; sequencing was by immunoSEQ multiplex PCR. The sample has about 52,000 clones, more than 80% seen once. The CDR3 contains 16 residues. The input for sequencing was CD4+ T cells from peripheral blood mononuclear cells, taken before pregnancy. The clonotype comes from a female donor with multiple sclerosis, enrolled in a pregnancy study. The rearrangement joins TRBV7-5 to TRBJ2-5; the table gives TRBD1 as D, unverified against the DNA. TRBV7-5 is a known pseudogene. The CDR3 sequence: CVRSEMALGGKETQYF. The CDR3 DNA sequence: TGTGTCAGAAGCGAGATGGCACTAGGGGGTAAAGAGACCCAGTACTTC.